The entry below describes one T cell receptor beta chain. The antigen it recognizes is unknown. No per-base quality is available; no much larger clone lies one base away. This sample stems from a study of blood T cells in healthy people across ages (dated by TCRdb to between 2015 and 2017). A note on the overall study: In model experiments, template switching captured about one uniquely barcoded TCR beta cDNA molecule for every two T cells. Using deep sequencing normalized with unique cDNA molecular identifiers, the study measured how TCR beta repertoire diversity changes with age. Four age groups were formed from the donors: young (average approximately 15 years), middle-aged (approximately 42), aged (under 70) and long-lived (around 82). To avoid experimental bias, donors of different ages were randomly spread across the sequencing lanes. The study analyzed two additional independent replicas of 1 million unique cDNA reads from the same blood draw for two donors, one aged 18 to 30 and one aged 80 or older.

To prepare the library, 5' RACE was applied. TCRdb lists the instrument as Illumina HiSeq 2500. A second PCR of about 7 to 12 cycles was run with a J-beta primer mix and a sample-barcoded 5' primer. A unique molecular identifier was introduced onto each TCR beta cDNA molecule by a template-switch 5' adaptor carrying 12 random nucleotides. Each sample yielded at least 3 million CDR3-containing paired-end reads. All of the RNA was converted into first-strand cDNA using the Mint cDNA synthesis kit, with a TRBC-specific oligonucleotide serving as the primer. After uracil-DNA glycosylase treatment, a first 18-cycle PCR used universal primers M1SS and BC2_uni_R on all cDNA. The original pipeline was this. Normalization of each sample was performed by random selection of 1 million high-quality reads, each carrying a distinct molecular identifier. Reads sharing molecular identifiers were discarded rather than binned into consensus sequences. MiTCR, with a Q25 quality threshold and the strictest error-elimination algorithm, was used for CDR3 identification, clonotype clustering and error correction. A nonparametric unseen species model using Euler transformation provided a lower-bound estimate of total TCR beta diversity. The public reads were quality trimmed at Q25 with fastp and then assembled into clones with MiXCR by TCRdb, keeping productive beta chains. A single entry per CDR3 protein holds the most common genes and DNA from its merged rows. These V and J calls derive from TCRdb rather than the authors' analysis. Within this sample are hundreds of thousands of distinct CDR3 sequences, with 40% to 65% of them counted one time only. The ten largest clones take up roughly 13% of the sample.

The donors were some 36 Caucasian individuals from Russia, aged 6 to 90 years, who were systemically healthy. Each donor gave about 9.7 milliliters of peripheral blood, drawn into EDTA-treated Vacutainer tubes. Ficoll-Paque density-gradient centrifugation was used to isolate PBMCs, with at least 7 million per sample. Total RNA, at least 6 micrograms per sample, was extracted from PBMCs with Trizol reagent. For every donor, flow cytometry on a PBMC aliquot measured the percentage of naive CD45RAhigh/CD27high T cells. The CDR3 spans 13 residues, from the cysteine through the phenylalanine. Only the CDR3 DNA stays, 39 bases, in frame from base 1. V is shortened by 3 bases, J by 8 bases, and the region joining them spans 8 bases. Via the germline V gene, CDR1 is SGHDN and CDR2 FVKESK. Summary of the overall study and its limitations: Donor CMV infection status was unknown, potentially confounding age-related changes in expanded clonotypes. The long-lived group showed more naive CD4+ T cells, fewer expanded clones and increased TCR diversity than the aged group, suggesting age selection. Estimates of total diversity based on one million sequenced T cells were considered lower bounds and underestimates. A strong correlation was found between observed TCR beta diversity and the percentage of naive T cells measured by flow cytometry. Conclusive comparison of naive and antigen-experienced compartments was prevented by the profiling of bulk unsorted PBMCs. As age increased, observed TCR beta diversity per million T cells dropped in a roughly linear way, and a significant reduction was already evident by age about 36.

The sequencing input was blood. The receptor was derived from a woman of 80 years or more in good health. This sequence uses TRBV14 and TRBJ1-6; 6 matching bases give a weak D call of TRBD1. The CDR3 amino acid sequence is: CASSQSGDSPLHF. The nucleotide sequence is TGTGCCAGCAGCCAGTCAGGGGATTCACCCCTCCACTTT.